A selection of T cell receptor beta chains follows, all from one sample in a study of blood T cell repertoires in COVID-19. Clones were sequenced by immunoSEQ multiplex PCR, and TCRdb holds only the in-frame ones, with some missing. This table has about 120,000 clones, about 80% appearing once. Specimen: peripheral blood. Every receptor here comes from a man aged 65 to 79 with active or convalescent COVID-19. CDR3s include the opening cysteine and the closing phenylalanine or tryptophan. Fields, in order: CDR3 length, J gene, clone size, V gene, D gene, CDR3 DNA, CDR3 protein. The D gene is left open where the match is weak. Expanded clones are given a class, and other clones once, few, many or no size at all.

cdr3_length: 13; j_call: TRBJ1-1; clone_size: -; v_call: TRBV11-2; d_call: -; cdr3_nt: TGTGCCAGCAGCTTAGGGGGCCGCACTGAAGCTTTCTTT; cdr3_aa: CASSLGGRTEAFF
cdr3_length: 12; j_call: TRBJ2-3; clone_size: -; v_call: TRBV13; d_call: -; cdr3_nt: TGTGCCAGCACCGAACTCGAAGATACGCAGTATTTT; cdr3_aa: CASTELEDTQYF
cdr3_length: 14; j_call: TRBJ1-1; clone_size: -; v_call: TRBV13; d_call: -; cdr3_nt: TGTGCCAGCAGCCCACAGGGAGCTTCCACTGAAGCTTTCTTT; cdr3_aa: CASSPQGASTEAFF
cdr3_length: 14; j_call: TRBJ1-4; clone_size: -; v_call: TRBV5-6; d_call: -; cdr3_nt: TGTGCCAGCAGCAAAGGGGTAAACGGGGAAAAACTGTTTTTT; cdr3_aa: CASSKGVNGEKLFF
cdr3_length: 10; j_call: TRBJ2-1; clone_size: once; v_call: TRBV28; d_call: TRBD1; cdr3_nt: TGTGCCAGCAGTTCGGACAGGGAGTTCTTC; cdr3_aa: CASSSDREFF
cdr3_length: 14; j_call: TRBJ1-1; clone_size: -; v_call: TRBV20-1; d_call: TRBD1; cdr3_nt: TGCAGTGCTAGTAGGGACAGGGGGAACACTGAAGCTTTCTTT; cdr3_aa: CSASRDRGNTEAFF
cdr3_length: 16; j_call: TRBJ2-1; clone_size: -; v_call: TRBV9; d_call: TRBD2; cdr3_nt: TGTGCCAGCAGCGTAGAGGGACTAGCCGGCTACAATGAGCAGTTCTTC; cdr3_aa: CASSVEGLAGYNEQFF
cdr3_length: 16; j_call: TRBJ1-6; clone_size: -; v_call: TRBV5-1; d_call: -; cdr3_nt: TGCGCCAGCAGCTTGAATGGACAAACCTATAATTCACCCCTCCACTTT; cdr3_aa: CASSLNGQTYNSPLHF
cdr3_length: 13; j_call: TRBJ1-1; clone_size: -; v_call: TRBV5-4; d_call: -; cdr3_nt: TGTGCCAGTAAGACAGGACAGAACACTGAAGCTTTCTTT; cdr3_aa: CASKTGQNTEAFF
cdr3_length: 14; j_call: TRBJ2-5; clone_size: -; v_call: TRBV4-2; d_call: TRBD1; cdr3_nt: TGTGCCAGCAGCCAAAGGGGGCGGTTAGAGACCCAGTACTTC; cdr3_aa: CASSQRGRLETQYF
cdr3_length: 15; j_call: TRBJ1-4; clone_size: -; v_call: TRBV5-1; d_call: -; cdr3_nt: TGCGCCAGCAGCTTGGGGGCGCGTCCTAATGAAAAACTGTTTTTT; cdr3_aa: CASSLGARPNEKLFF
cdr3_length: 14; j_call: TRBJ2-3; clone_size: few; v_call: TRBV4-3; d_call: -; cdr3_nt: TGCGCCAGCAGCCAGGGGGGAGACGGGGATACGCAGTATTTT; cdr3_aa: CASSQGGDGDTQYF
cdr3_length: 14; j_call: TRBJ1-5; clone_size: -; v_call: TRBV6-2/TRBV6-3; d_call: -; cdr3_nt: TGTGCCAGCAGTTACTCGGTGTCTAGTCAGCCCCAGCATTTT; cdr3_aa: CASSYSVSSQPQHF
cdr3_length: 13; j_call: TRBJ1-1; clone_size: -; v_call: TRBV15; d_call: -; cdr3_nt: TGTGCCACCAGGGGTGGGCGAGACACTGAAGCTTTCTTT; cdr3_aa: CATRGGRDTEAFF
cdr3_length: 13; j_call: TRBJ1-2; clone_size: -; v_call: TRBV5-1; d_call: -; cdr3_nt: TGCGCCAGCAGCCCGCCGGGGGTCTACGGCTACACCTTC; cdr3_aa: CASSPPGVYGYTF
cdr3_length: 13; j_call: TRBJ1-2; clone_size: few; v_call: TRBV6-5; d_call: -; cdr3_nt: TGTGCCAGCAGTTCCCCGGGAACGTATGGCTACACCTTC; cdr3_aa: CASSSPGTYGYTF
cdr3_length: 13; j_call: TRBJ1-5; clone_size: -; v_call: TRBV2; d_call: TRBD1; cdr3_nt: TGTGCCAGCAGTGATGAGGGGGCTCAGCCCCAGCATTTT; cdr3_aa: CASSDEGAQPQHF
cdr3_length: 11; j_call: TRBJ1-1; clone_size: -; v_call: TRBV6-1; d_call: -; cdr3_nt: TGTGCCAGCAGTGAGACAAGTGAAGCTTTCTTT; cdr3_aa: CASSETSEAFF
cdr3_length: 18; j_call: TRBJ2-2; clone_size: -; v_call: TRBV27; d_call: TRBD2; cdr3_nt: TGTGCCAGCACCCCCCTTGTTGCGGGAGGGCTGGACACCGGGGAGCTGTTTTTT; cdr3_aa: CASTPLVAGGLDTGELFF
cdr3_length: 15; j_call: TRBJ1-2; clone_size: -; v_call: TRBV4-2; d_call: TRBD1; cdr3_nt: TGTGCCAGCAGCCAAGCTACAGGGGGCCCTGGTGGCTACACCTTC; cdr3_aa: CASSQATGGPGGYTF
cdr3_length: 16; j_call: TRBJ1-3; clone_size: once; v_call: TRBV10-1; d_call: -; cdr3_nt: TGCGCCAGCAGAACAAGAGGAGCCTACTCTGGAAACACCATATATTTT; cdr3_aa: CASRTRGAYSGNTIYF
cdr3_length: 14; j_call: TRBJ1-1; clone_size: -; v_call: TRBV7-3; d_call: TRBD1; cdr3_nt: TGTGCCAGCAGCTCCGGACAGGGAATTTATGAAGCTTTCTTT; cdr3_aa: CASSSGQGIYEAFF
cdr3_length: 19; j_call: TRBJ1-4; clone_size: few; v_call: TRBV9; d_call: TRBD1; cdr3_nt: TGTGCCAGCAGCGTAGAATTAGGACAGGGGTTTCTCCCTAATGAAAAACTGTTTTTT; cdr3_aa: CASSVELGQGFLPNEKLFF
cdr3_length: 17; j_call: TRBJ2-2; clone_size: -; v_call: TRBV9; d_call: TRBD2; cdr3_nt: TGTGCCAGCAGCGTTTTAGCGGGGGGGCAAAGCACCGGGGAGCTGTTTTTT; cdr3_aa: CASSVLAGGQSTGELFF
cdr3_length: 15; j_call: TRBJ1-1; clone_size: few; v_call: TRBV7-2; d_call: -; cdr3_nt: TGTGCCAGCAGCTTAAGGAGGGGCGCGGGGACTGAAGCTTTCTTT; cdr3_aa: CASSLRRGAGTEAFF
cdr3_length: 15; j_call: TRBJ1-2; clone_size: once; v_call: TRBV27; d_call: TRBD1; cdr3_nt: TGTGCCAGTAGGAAGACAGGGGGAAGCGACTATGGCTACACCTTC; cdr3_aa: CASRKTGGSDYGYTF
cdr3_length: 17; j_call: TRBJ1-3; clone_size: -; v_call: TRBV7-8; d_call: -; cdr3_nt: TGTGCCAGCAGCCGGATCGGACATAAGAGCTCTGGAAACACCATATATTTT; cdr3_aa: CASSRIGHKSSGNTIYF
cdr3_length: 18; j_call: TRBJ2-5; clone_size: -; v_call: TRBV4-2; d_call: TRBD2; cdr3_nt: TGTGCCAGCAGCCGAGCTAGCGGGTGGTCTAGCGGGGATGAGACCCAGTACTTC; cdr3_aa: CASSRASGWSSGDETQYF
cdr3_length: 16; j_call: TRBJ2-1; clone_size: -; v_call: TRBV24-1; d_call: TRBD2; cdr3_nt: TGTGCCACCAGTGGGCCTAGCGGGAGAGAGTACAATGAGCAGTTCTTC; cdr3_aa: CATSGPSGREYNEQFF
cdr3_length: 13; j_call: TRBJ1-1; clone_size: once; v_call: TRBV7-6; d_call: -; cdr3_nt: TGTGCCAGCAGCTTTTCGTTGAGCACTGAAGCTTTCTTT; cdr3_aa: CASSFSLSTEAFF
cdr3_length: 13; j_call: TRBJ1-1; clone_size: -; v_call: TRBV6-5; d_call: -; cdr3_nt: TGTGCCAGCAGTTACTCGTCGTGGGGGGATAGCGTCTTT; cdr3_aa: CASSYSSWGDSVF
cdr3_length: 20; j_call: TRBJ2-1; clone_size: -; v_call: TRBV7-8; d_call: TRBD2; cdr3_nt: TGTGCCAGCAGCCAAACAACCGGACTAGCGGGGCCGAGTCCCTACAATGAGCAGTTCTTC; cdr3_aa: CASSQTTGLAGPSPYNEQFF
cdr3_length: 16; j_call: TRBJ2-1; clone_size: -; v_call: TRBV6-2/TRBV6-3; d_call: TRBD2; cdr3_nt: TGTGCCAGCAGCCGGGAGGGCAGAAGCTCCTACAATGAGCAGTTCTTC; cdr3_aa: CASSREGRSSYNEQFF
cdr3_length: 16; j_call: TRBJ1-4; clone_size: few; v_call: TRBV7-9; d_call: -; cdr3_nt: TGTGCCAGCAGCTCGACGGGAGTTGCAACTAATGAAAAACTGTTTTTT; cdr3_aa: CASSSTGVATNEKLFF
cdr3_length: 15; j_call: TRBJ1-1; clone_size: -; v_call: TRBV14; d_call: -; cdr3_nt: TGTGCCAGCAGCCAAGTTGGAGGGACGAACACTGAAGCTTTCTTT; cdr3_aa: CASSQVGGTNTEAFF
cdr3_length: 14; j_call: TRBJ2-7; clone_size: few; v_call: TRBV28; d_call: TRBD1; cdr3_nt: TGTGCCAGCAGACTTGACAGGGGCGTAGCCGAGCAGTACTTC; cdr3_aa: CASRLDRGVAEQYF
cdr3_length: 12; j_call: TRBJ1-1; clone_size: -; v_call: TRBV30; d_call: -; cdr3_nt: TGTGCCTGGAACGGTCTGAACACTGAAGCTTTCTTT; cdr3_aa: CAWNGLNTEAFF
cdr3_length: 14; j_call: TRBJ2-3; clone_size: few; v_call: TRBV6-5; d_call: -; cdr3_nt: TGTGCCAGCAGTTATCAACGGTTCGGAGATACGCAGTATTTT; cdr3_aa: CASSYQRFGDTQYF
cdr3_length: 15; j_call: TRBJ1-5; clone_size: -; v_call: TRBV6-6; d_call: -; cdr3_nt: TGTGCCAGCACCGAAAAGGGGGTGAGCAATCAGCCCCAGCATTTT; cdr3_aa: CASTEKGVSNQPQHF
cdr3_length: 16; j_call: TRBJ1-4; clone_size: -; v_call: TRBV4-2; d_call: TRBD1; cdr3_nt: TGTGCCAGCAGCCTAAGACAGGGGGCTGATAATGAAAAACTGTTTTTT; cdr3_aa: CASSLRQGADNEKLFF
cdr3_length: 18; j_call: TRBJ1-1; clone_size: -; v_call: TRBV6-6; d_call: TRBD1; cdr3_nt: TGTGCCAGCAGTCCTTACGGACAGGGGACGGTGGTTGGCACTGAAGCTTTCTTT; cdr3_aa: CASSPYGQGTVVGTEAFF
cdr3_length: 12; j_call: TRBJ2-7; clone_size: -; v_call: TRBV11-3; d_call: -; cdr3_nt: TGTGCCAGCAGCTTCGGGATTTACGAGCAGTACTTC; cdr3_aa: CASSFGIYEQYF
cdr3_length: 16; j_call: TRBJ2-3; clone_size: -; v_call: TRBV4-3; d_call: -; cdr3_nt: TGCGCCAGCTCGAGTAGGGGTTCTGCTAGCACAGATACGCAGTATTTT; cdr3_aa: CASSSRGSASTDTQYF
cdr3_length: 16; j_call: TRBJ2-1; clone_size: -; v_call: TRBV4-2; d_call: TRBD2; cdr3_nt: TGTGCCAGCAGCCAAGAAGGACTAGCGGGGGGAAATGAGCAGTTCTTC; cdr3_aa: CASSQEGLAGGNEQFF
cdr3_length: 12; j_call: TRBJ2-1; clone_size: -; v_call: TRBV12-3/TRBV12-4; d_call: -; cdr3_nt: TGTGCCAGCATTGCACAGGGTAATGAGCAGTTCTTC; cdr3_aa: CASIAQGNEQFF
cdr3_length: 16; j_call: TRBJ2-3; clone_size: -; v_call: TRBV5-4; d_call: TRBD2; cdr3_nt: TGTGCCAGCAGCTTGGAAGCGGGAGGGTCGGGGGATACGCAGTATTTT; cdr3_aa: CASSLEAGGSGDTQYF
cdr3_length: 13; j_call: TRBJ1-2; clone_size: -; v_call: TRBV5-1; d_call: TRBD1; cdr3_nt: TGCGCCAGCAGCGCTGACGGGACAGGCGGCTACACCTTC; cdr3_aa: CASSADGTGGYTF
cdr3_length: 16; j_call: TRBJ1-2; clone_size: -; v_call: TRBV5-1; d_call: -; cdr3_nt: TGCGCCAGCAGCGTACGCCGACAGGAATTTAACTATGGCTACACCTTC; cdr3_aa: CASSVRRQEFNYGYTF
cdr3_length: 17; j_call: TRBJ2-3; clone_size: many; v_call: TRBV4-1; d_call: TRBD1; cdr3_nt: TGCGCCAGCAGCCAACGGGGACAGGGGTTGAGCACAGATACGCAGTATTTT; cdr3_aa: CASSQRGQGLSTDTQYF
cdr3_length: 14; j_call: TRBJ1-1; clone_size: -; v_call: TRBV9; d_call: -; cdr3_nt: TGTGCCAGCAGCGCCAGGATGGTGAACACTGAAGCTTTCTTT; cdr3_aa: CASSARMVNTEAFF
cdr3_length: 16; j_call: TRBJ1-5; clone_size: few; v_call: TRBV24-1; d_call: -; cdr3_nt: TGTGCCACCAGTGAATCCATAACAGGGAGCAATCAGCCCCAGCATTTT; cdr3_aa: CATSESITGSNQPQHF
cdr3_length: 15; j_call: TRBJ1-1; clone_size: -; v_call: TRBV6-5; d_call: TRBD1; cdr3_nt: TGTGCCAGCAGTTACCTGACAGGGGTGACCACTGAAGCTTTCTTT; cdr3_aa: CASSYLTGVTTEAFF
cdr3_length: 15; j_call: TRBJ2-1; clone_size: -; v_call: TRBV5-6; d_call: TRBD2; cdr3_nt: TGTGCCAGCAGCTGGGGGACTAGCACCTACAATGAGCAGTTCTTC; cdr3_aa: CASSWGTSTYNEQFF
cdr3_length: 19; j_call: TRBJ2-3; clone_size: -; v_call: TRBV6-2/TRBV6-3; d_call: -; cdr3_nt: TGTGCCAGCAGTTACTCACGGACTAACGACCCGCTGAGCACAGATACGCAGTATTTT; cdr3_aa: CASSYSRTNDPLSTDTQYF
cdr3_length: 15; j_call: TRBJ1-4; clone_size: -; v_call: TRBV19; d_call: -; cdr3_nt: TGTGCCAGTTCCCCCTTTTCGGGACTTAATGAAAAACTGTTTTTT; cdr3_aa: CASSPFSGLNEKLFF
cdr3_length: 15; j_call: TRBJ1-4; clone_size: -; v_call: TRBV3-1/TRBV3-2; d_call: TRBD1; cdr3_nt: TGTGCCAGCAGCCAAGATTCAGGGGGCGGTGAAAAACTGTTTTTT; cdr3_aa: CASSQDSGGGEKLFF
cdr3_length: 17; j_call: TRBJ2-2; clone_size: -; v_call: TRBV5-1; d_call: -; cdr3_nt: TGCGCCAGCAGCTTGGTCTCGACTATTGGTTTTGGCGGGGAGCTGTTTTTT; cdr3_aa: CASSLVSTIGFGGELFF
cdr3_length: 13; j_call: TRBJ1-2; clone_size: -; v_call: TRBV10-3; d_call: -; cdr3_nt: TGTGCCATCATGCAAGCTGCTAACTATGGCTACACCTTC; cdr3_aa: CAIMQAANYGYTF